The present T cell receptor (beta chain) was sequenced within a study of PD-1 blockade in classical Hodgkin lymphoma. Study details: Every 2 weeks, patients got 3 mg/kg intravenous nivolumab.

Data came from immunoSEQ multiplex PCR; TCRdb stores just in-frame clones and leaves some out. The sample consists of fewer than 25,000 clones, roughly 73% of them appearing once. Every patient was affected by relapse after autologous stem cell transplantation, while exposure to brentuximab vedotin was not uniform. The study recorded best responses of complete response, partial response or progressive disease. Germline assignment: CDR1 SQVTM and CDR2 ANQGSEA. The ends lost 2 bases at V and 6 bases at J; junction bases unmatched: 2. CDR3 size: 13 residues. The rearrangement joins TRBV29-1 to TRBJ2-2; the match to TRBD1 covers 8 bases. Sequenced material: peripheral blood mononuclear cells (PBMCs), taken before the second cycle of nivolumab. The receptor comes from a human donor with classical Hodgkin lymphoma. CDR3 sequence reads: CSVETGGSGELFF. CDR3 in DNA: TGCAGCGTTGAAACAGGGGGTTCCGGGGAGCTGTTTTTT.